The next 25 T cell receptor beta chains were all read from a single sample in a study of cytomegalovirus exposure and HLA in healthy donors. This PCR relied on a set of 60 Vbeta primers and 13 Jbeta primers. Method: immunoSEQ multiplex PCR; TCRdb's copy keeps in-frame clones and lacks some. This table holds some 51,000 clones. Sequencing used PBMCs. The receptors here all came from a man between 45 and 60 years old in good health and CMV-seropositive.

The V and J genes are TRBV19 and TRBJ2-5; 9 bases align to TRBD1. The CDR3 extends over 15 amino acids. Looked up from germline, CDR1 is LNHDA and CDR2 is SQIVND (reference sequence). J lost 5 bases, V lost 3 bases, and 7 bases had no gene match. The DNA for the CDR3 is TGTGCCAGTAGTATCCCGGGACAGGGCGTGGAGACCCAGTACTTC. Amino acid sequence: CASSIPGQGVETQYF.

The V and J genes are TRBV6-5 and TRBJ2-7; 8 bases are a match to TRBD2. The germline V gene has CDR1 MNHEY and CDR2 SVGAGI. CDR3 length: 15 residues. The ends lost 0 bases at V and 2 bases at J; junction bases unmatched: 3. The CDR3 region has the DNA TGTGCCAGCAGTTACTCCACTAGCGGAACCTACGAGCAGTACTTC. Residues: CASSYSTSGTYEQYF.

This chain links TRBV4-2 with TRBJ2-7; 9 bases line up with TRBD2. CDR3 size: 17 residues. Germline V gives CDR1 LGHNA, CDR2 YNFKEQ. V gave up 1 base and J gave up 6 bases; unmatched junction bases: 13. The chain's CDR3 is CASSQVLDLAGRGEQYF. For the CDR3, the DNA is TGTGCCAGCAGCCAAGTATTGGATCTAGCGGGGAGGGGCGAGCAGTACTTC.

J is TRBJ1-2 and V is TRBV28; 11 bases line up with TRBD1. Trimming at V came to 3 bases and at J to 3 bases, leaving 18 bases not matched to a gene. The CDR3 covers 20 residues. The V gene's germline CDR1 is MDHEN and CDR2 SYDVKM. The CDR3 spells CASSFPYQTHRTGGYYGYTF. The CDR3 DNA follows: TGTGCCAGCAGTTTCCCCTACCAAACTCACCGGACAGGGGGCTACTATGGCTACACCTTC.

The chain has TRBV5-8 and TRBJ1-1; D is uncertain. The V gene lost 4 bases and the J gene lost 4 bases, with 17 bases spanning the gap. CDR3 length: 15 residues. The germline gives CDR1 SGHTS, CDR2 YDEGEE. CDR3 amino acids: CASSPAGITVTEAFF. The CDR3 DNA sequence: TGTGCCAGCAGCCCCGCGGGAATCACGGTCACTGAAGCTTTCTTT.

The chain is built from TRBV7-2 and TRBJ1-1, with TRBD1 matching over 8 bases. The germline gives CDR1 SGHTA, CDR2 FQGNSA. Trimming cost V 5 bases and J 0 bases; bases outside gene matches: 2. The CDR3 loop spans 14 amino acids. CDR3 sequence: CASSGDRLNTEAFF. CDR3 in DNA: TGTGCCAGCAGCGGGGACAGGCTGAACACTGAAGCTTTCTTT. Full variable domain (missing parts from reference TRBV7-2 and TRBJ1-1): GAGVSQSPSNKVTEKGKDVELRCDPISGHTALYWYRQSLGQGLEFLIYFQGNSAPDKSGLPSDRFSAERTGGSVSTLTIQRTQQEDSAVYLCASSGDRLNTEAFFGQGTRLTVV.

The chain has TRBV6-1 and TRBJ1-2; the match to TRBD1 covers 8 bases. After removal of 2 bases from V and 4 bases from J, the junction contained 9 bases not matched to a gene. The CDR3 loop spans 16 amino acids. Germline CDR1 MNHNS, CDR2 SASEGT. The CDR3, as DNA: TGTGCCAGCAGTGAATCCCCGGGACAGGTCCCCTATGGCTACACCTTC. Translated, it gives CASSESPGQVPYGYTF.

The chain has TRBV5-5 and TRBJ2-7; TRBD1 matches at 8 bases. V was clipped by 4 bases and J by 4 bases; unmatched bases: 7. CDR3 size: 14 residues. Germline V gives CDR1 SGHKS, CDR2 YYEKEE (reference sequence). In nucleotides, the CDR3 is TGTGCCAGCAGCCTTGGACAGGGATATTACGAGCAGTACTTC. Translation gives CASSLGQGYYEQYF. Using reference TRBV5-5 and TRBJ2-7 for the parts outside the CDR3, the full variable domain is DAGVTQSPTHLIKTRGQQVTLRCSPISGHKSVSWYQQVLGQGPQFIFQYYEKEERGRGNFPDRFSARQFPNYSSELNVNALLLGDSALYLCASSLGQGYYEQYFGPGTRLTVT.

V gene TRBV9 combines with J gene TRBJ2-5; 7 bases align to TRBD2. The ends lost 7 bases at V and 4 bases at J; junction bases unmatched: 13. The CDR3 runs 15 residues. Germline CDR1 and CDR2: SGDLS and YYNGEE. The CDR3 loop is CASGRGAGAVETQYF. CDR3 bases: TGTGCCAGCGGTCGAGGGGCGGGAGCGGTAGAGACCCAGTACTTC.

The rearrangement joins TRBV15 to TRBJ2-2; 12 nucleotides align to TRBD1. The trim removed 8 bases at V and 6 bases at J, leaving 4 bases unmatched. The CDR3 sequence is 14 residues long. Germline CDR1 is LNHNV and CDR2 is YYDKDF (reference sequence). The CDR3 loop is CATARDRGPGELFF. CDR3 coding DNA: TGTGCCACCGCGAGGGACAGGGGGCCCGGGGAGCTGTTTTTT. Full variable domain (missing parts from reference TRBV15 and TRBJ2-2): DAMVIQNPRYQVTQFGKPVTLSCSQTLNHNVMYWYQQKSSQAPKLLFHYYDKDFNNEADTPDNFQSRRPNTSFCFLDIRSPGLGDTAMYLCATARDRGPGELFFGEGSRLTVL.

The chain links TRBV25-1 to TRBJ1-1; D possibly corresponds to TRBD1 (5 bases). CDR1 is MGHDK, CDR2 SYGVNS, per germline. The V and J ends lost 8 bases and 6 bases respectively, with 13 bases between them. There are 12 residues in the CDR3. The CDR3: CASVTGVSEAFF. The CDR3 bases are TGTGCCAGCGTAACGGGGGTTTCTGAAGCTTTCTTT. The entire variable domain, with the rest obtained from reference TRBV25-1 and TRBJ1-1, is as follows: EADIYQTPRYLVIGTGKKITLECSQTMGHDKMYWYQQDPGMELHLIHYSYGVNSTEKGDLSSESTVSRIRTEHFPLTLESARPSHTSQYLCASVTGVSEAFFGQGTRLTVV.

This chain links TRBV19 with TRBJ2-5; D may be TRBD2 (6 bases). The ends were cut back, 4 bases at V and 2 bases at J, with 17 bases in the middle. In germline, CDR1 is LNHDA, CDR2 SQIVND (reference sequence). The CDR3 totals 16 residues. The CDR3, as DNA: TGTGCCAGTAGTAGACGACTTGGAGGGGTACAAGAGACCCAGTACTTC. Its protein product is CASSRRLGGVQETQYF.

This chain uses TRBV2 with TRBJ2-2; 9 nucleotides match TRBD1. The V and J ends lost 6 bases and 4 bases, in that order; junction bases with no gene match: 3. The length of the CDR3 is 14 residues. In germline, CDR1 is SNHLY, CDR2 FYNNEI. The CDR3 is CASRGQGVTGELFF. CDR3 nucleotides: TGTGCCAGCAGGGGACAGGGTGTCACCGGGGAGCTGTTTTTT.

V is TRBV9 and J is TRBJ2-5; TRBD2 is a possible D gene (7 bases). The CDR3 is 13 amino acids. V lost 3 bases and J lost 4, with 10 bases in between. Per germline, CDR1 SGDLS and CDR2 YYNGEE. DNA of the CDR3: TGTGCCAGCAGCGAGGGGGGGAGAGAGACCCAGTACTTC. Translating gives CASSEGGRETQYF. Full variable domain (remainder filled in from reference TRBV9 and TRBJ2-5): DSGVTQTPKHLITATGQRVTLRCSPRSGDLSVYWYQQSLDQGLQFLIQYYNGEERAKGNILERFSAQQFPDLHSELNLSSLELGDSALYFCASSEGGRETQYFGPGTRLLVL.

The V gene is TRBV27, the J gene TRBJ2-2; D uncertain. The V gene's germline CDR1 is MNHEY and CDR2 SMNVEV (reference sequence). V gave up 3 bases and J gave up 4 bases, with 9 bases separating them. The CDR3 runs 14 residues. The CDR3 region is CASSLKLFTGELFF. The CDR3 region has the DNA TGTGCCAGCAGTTTGAAGCTCTTCACCGGGGAGCTGTTTTTT.

The chain couples TRBV7-2 to TRBJ1-5; D ambiguous. Trimming left V 0 bases short and J 3 bases short, with 9 bases between. Germline-derived CDR1 and CDR2 are SGHTA and FQGNSA. The CDR3 has 15 residues. The CDR3 coding sequence is TGTGCCAGCAGCTTAGCCGGGGTAGTCAATCAGCCCCAGCATTTT. Its translation: CASSLAGVVNQPQHF.

The rearrangement joins TRBV4-3 to TRBJ2-3; tentative D call: TRBD2 (6 bases). The germline gives CDR1 LGHNA, CDR2 YSLEER. Trimming took off 4 bases at V and 6 bases at J, with 17 bases between the two ends. The CDR3 is 15 residues long. The CDR3 here is CASSPAGGKVDTQYF. The DNA for the CDR3 is TGCGCCAGCAGCCCGGCGGGCGGGAAGGTGGATACGCAGTATTTT.

J is TRBJ2-3 and V is TRBV18, with TRBD1 identical over 9 bases. Trimming at V came to 4 bases and at J to 7 bases, leaving 6 bases not matched to a gene. CDR1 and CDR2 from the germline V gene are KGHSH and LQKENI. The length of the CDR3 is 14 residues. The CDR3 nucleotides are TGTGCCAGCTCACGGGACAGGGAAATAAATACGCAGTATTTT. Its translation is CASSRDREINTQYF.

The gene calls are TRBV11-2 and TRBJ1-6; 9 nucleotides agree with TRBD1. The CDR3 consists of 14 residues. Trimming cost V 5 bases and J 7 bases; bases outside gene matches: 3. CDR1 is SGHAT and CDR2 is FQNNGV in the germline V gene. This chain's CDR3 is CASSAQGANSPLHF. CDR3 DNA: TGTGCCAGCAGCGCACAGGGGGCGAATTCACCCCTCCACTTT.

The V gene is TRBV10-3, the J gene TRBJ2-2; 8 bases map to TRBD1. The CDR3 runs to 16 residues. With V trimmed by 6 bases and J by 6 bases, 12 bases remained unmatched. CDR1 and CDR2 from the germline V gene are ENHRY and SYGVKD. For the CDR3, the DNA is TGTGCCATCAGAATCCAACAGGGGGAAAAATCCGGGGAGCTGTTTTTT. It translates to CAIRIQQGEKSGELFF.

The chain recombines TRBV4-3 with TRBJ2-2, with 8 bases aligning to TRBD2. Trimming took 6 bases from V and 0 from J; bases not matched to a gene: 3. Germline V gene lookup returns CDR1 LGHNA and CDR2 YSLEER. This CDR3 comprises 15 residues. The CDR3 is CASSLGLANTGELFF. In DNA, the CDR3 is TGCGCCAGCAGTCTGGGACTAGCGAACACCGGGGAGCTGTTTTTT.

The chain joins TRBV6-6 to TRBJ2-7; TRBD2 is a possible D gene (5 bases). The CDR3 runs 12 residues. Trimming pared 5 bases from V and 3 bases from J, leaving 8 bases between. Germline assignment: CDR1 MNHNY and CDR2 SVGAGI (reference sequence). CDR3 loop: CASSPGDYEQYF. The CDR3 DNA is TGTGCCAGCAGTCCCGGGGACTACGAGCAGTACTTC.

The chain is built from TRBV29-1 and TRBJ2-1; 8 nucleotides line up with TRBD2. The V segment lost 6 bases and the J segment 5 bases; nucleotides outside the gene matches: 12. Germline assignment: CDR1 SQVTM and CDR2 ANQGSEA. The CDR3 length is 15 residues. CDR3 nucleotides: TGCAGCGTGGACGTAGCGGGAAGGTCCGACAATGAGCAGTTCTTC. As protein: CSVDVAGRSDNEQFF.

CDR3 in amino acids: CASSTTGNYGYTF. In DNA form, the CDR3 reads TGTGCCAGCAGCACGACAGGGAACTATGGCTACACCTTC. The chain uses TRBV25-1 and TRBJ1-2, with TRBD1 matching 7 bases. Germline V CDR1 and CDR2: MGHDK, SYGVNS. V lost 6 bases and J lost 2; bases outside the gene matches: 3. This CDR3 has 13 residues.

The chain links TRBV19 to TRBJ1-5; D unresolved. The germline V gene encodes CDR1 LNHDA and CDR2 SQIVND (reference sequence). Trimming shortened V by 1 base and J by 0 bases, and 4 bases separated the two germline ends. This CDR3 has 14 amino acids. The CDR3 sequence is CASSIVHSNQPQHF. The CDR3 DNA is TGTGCCAGTAGTATAGTCCATAGCAATCAGCCCCAGCATTTT.